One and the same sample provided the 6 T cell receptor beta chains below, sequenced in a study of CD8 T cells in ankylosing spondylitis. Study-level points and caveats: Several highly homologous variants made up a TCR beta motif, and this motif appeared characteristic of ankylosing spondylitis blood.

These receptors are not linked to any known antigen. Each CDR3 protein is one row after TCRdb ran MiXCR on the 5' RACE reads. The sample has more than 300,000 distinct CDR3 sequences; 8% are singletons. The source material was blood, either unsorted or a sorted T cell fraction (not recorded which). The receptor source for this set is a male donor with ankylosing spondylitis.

CDR3 in DNA: TGCAGCGTTGAAGTCGCCCAGGGGTTCGAGCAGTACTTC. Translating it yields CSVEVAQGFEQYF. The V gene is TRBV29-1, the J gene TRBJ2-7; tentative D call: TRBD1 (6 bases). The V end was cut by 1 base, the J end by 6 bases, with 13 bases between. The CDR3 length is 13 residues. The germline V gene encodes CDR1 SQVTM and CDR2 ANQGSEA.

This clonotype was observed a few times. The CDR3 coding sequence is TGCAGTGCTTCTAGCGGCCACACAGATACGCAGTATTTT. It translates to CSASSGHTDTQYF. V usage is TRBV20-1 and J usage is TRBJ2-3; the match to TRBD2 covers 7 bases. Germline CDR1 is DFQATT and CDR2 is SNEGSKA (reference sequence). With V trimmed by 5 bases and J by 2 bases, 4 bases remained unmatched. The CDR3 totals 13 residues.

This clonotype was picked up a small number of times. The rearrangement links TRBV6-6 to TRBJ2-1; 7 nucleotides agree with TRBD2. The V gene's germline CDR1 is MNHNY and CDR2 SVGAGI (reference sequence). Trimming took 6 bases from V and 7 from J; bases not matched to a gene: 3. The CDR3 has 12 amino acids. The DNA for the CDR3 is TGTGCCAGCAGGCTGGGGGGGAATGAGCAGTTCTTC. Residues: CASRLGGNEQFF.

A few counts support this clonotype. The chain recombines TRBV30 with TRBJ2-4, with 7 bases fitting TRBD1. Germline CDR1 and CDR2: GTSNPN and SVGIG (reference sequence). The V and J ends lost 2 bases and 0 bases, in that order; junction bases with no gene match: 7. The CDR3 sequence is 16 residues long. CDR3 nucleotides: TGTGCCTGGAGTTTAAGGAGACAGGGAGCCAAAAACATTCAGTACTTC. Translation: CAWSLRRQGAKNIQYF.

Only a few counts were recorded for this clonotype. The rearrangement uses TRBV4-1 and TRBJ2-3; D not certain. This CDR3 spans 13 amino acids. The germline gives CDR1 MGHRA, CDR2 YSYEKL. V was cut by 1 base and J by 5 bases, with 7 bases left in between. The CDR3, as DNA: TGCGCCAGCAGCCAAGGGGTCGGAGATACGCAGTATTTT. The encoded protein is CASSQGVGDTQYF.

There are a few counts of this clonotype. CDR3: CASSVRRGTEAFF. The CDR3 DNA follows: TGTGCCAGCAGCGTACGACGGGGCACTGAAGCTTTCTTT. The chain uses TRBV9 and TRBJ1-1, with D uncertain. The V end was cut by 1 base, the J end by 4 bases, with 8 bases between. The CDR3 spans 13 residues. Germline CDR1 reads SGDLS; CDR2 reads YYNGEE.